The 26 T cell receptor beta chains below all came from one sample that was sequenced in a study of T cell responses to AZD1222 COVID-19 vaccine. TCRdb's copy holds only in-frame clones and misses some; the assay was immunoSEQ multiplex PCR. The sample records over 150,000 clones, approximately 90% being singletons. This material consisted of peripheral blood, taken on day 0 of AZD1222 vaccination. These TCRs come from an adult in good health.

This clone was observed a few times. V usage is TRBV9 and J usage is TRBJ2-2; D might be TRBD1 (6 bases). Deletions cut 2 bases from V and 7 bases from J, with 12 bases between. CDR3 size: 14 residues. CDR1 is SGDLS and CDR2 is YYNGEE in the germline V gene. The CDR3 is CASSVATGNGELFF. The CDR3 coding sequence is TGTGCCAGCAGCGTTGCTACAGGGAACGGGGAGCTGTTTTTT.

The chain carries TRBV5-6 and TRBJ2-5; 13 bases fit TRBD2. This CDR3 spans 17 amino acids. Germline lookup yields CDR1 SGHDT and CDR2 YYEEEE. V was pared by 4 bases and J by 3 bases, with 9 bases of the junction left unmatched. The CDR3 is CASSAKLAGGIKETQYF. The CDR3 region has the DNA TGTGCCAGCAGCGCGAAACTAGCGGGGGGGATAAAAGAGACCCAGTACTTC.

V is TRBV6-5 and J is TRBJ1-5, with D possibly TRBD1 on 5 matching bases. V was shortened by 6 bases and J by 7 bases, with 19 bases between the two germline ends. From germline, CDR1 is MNHEY and CDR2 SVGAGI. The CDR3 runs to 15 residues. This chain's CDR3 is CASRSGTDSLQPQHF. The CDR3 DNA is TGTGCCAGCAGATCCGGGACGGACTCTCTACAGCCCCAGCATTTT.

The chain uses TRBV4-3 and TRBJ2-7, with D tentatively TRBD1 or TRBD2 (6 bases each). This CDR3 contains 15 residues. The V gene lost 6 bases and the J gene lost 0 bases, with 15 bases spanning the gap. CDR1 and CDR2 (germline): LGHNA, YSLEER. The CDR3 region has the DNA TGCGCCAGCAGTCACCCTTCGGGGGCCTCCTACGAGCAGTACTTC. It encodes CASSHPSGASYEQYF.

As DNA, the CDR3 is TGTGCCAGCAGCCGACCGGGACAGGGCCAGGCTCGCTACACCTTC. Residues: CASSRPGQGQARYTF. The V call is TRBV3-1 (or the pseudogene TRBV3-2), the J call TRBJ1-2; 9 bases align to TRBD1. Germline-derived CDR1 and CDR2 are LGHDT and YNNKEL (reference sequence). The CDR3 spans 15 residues. The ends lost 4 bases at V and 9 bases at J; junction bases unmatched: 12.

The chain is built from TRBV5-1 and TRBJ1-5; no clear D. The V and J ends lost 4 bases and 6 bases respectively, with 17 bases between them. The germline V gene encodes CDR1 SGHRS and CDR2 YFSETQ. The CDR3 totals 15 residues. CDR3 region: CASSPTGERSQPQHF. CDR3 DNA: TGCGCCAGCAGCCCTACGGGTGAGCGGAGTCAGCCCCAGCATTTT.

This sequence joins TRBV9 and TRBJ1-2, with TRBD1 matching over 11 bases. Trimming removed 3 bases from V and 5 bases from J; junction bases left unmatched: 3. This CDR3 has 14 amino acids. The germline V gene has CDR1 SGDLS and CDR2 YYNGEE. This chain's CDR3 is CASSDGTGGYGYTF. CDR3 DNA sequence: TGTGCCAGCAGCGACGGGACAGGGGGTTATGGCTACACCTTC.

The chain is built from TRBV7-2 and TRBJ1-5; 9 bases map to TRBD1. This CDR3 contains 14 residues. Germline lookup yields CDR1 SGHTA and CDR2 FQGNSA. The junction had 4 bases not matched to a gene; V was cut back by 5 bases and J by 5 bases. The CDR3 DNA is TGTGCCAGCAGCCAGGACAGGGGTGATCAGCCCCAGCATTTT. Protein: CASSQDRGDQPQHF. The whole variable domain, remainder taken from reference TRBV7-2 and TRBJ1-5, is GAGVSQSPSNKVTEKGKDVELRCDPISGHTALYWYRQSLGQGLEFLIYFQGNSAPDKSGLPSDRFSAERTGGSVSTLTIQRTQQEDSAVYLCASSQDRGDQPQHFGDGTRLSIL.

The rearrangement links TRBV23-1 to TRBJ1-5; D not certain. TRBV23-1 has ORF status, its function being uncertain. The CDR3 is 17 residues long. The germline V and J ends were trimmed by 0 bases and 6 bases, with 18 bases remaining between them. The CDR3 region is CASSQSFKGGGIQPQHF. The CDR3 region has the DNA TGCGCCAGCAGTCAATCTTTCAAGGGAGGAGGGATTCAGCCCCAGCATTTT.

The V and J genes are TRBV10-2 and TRBJ1-2; 10 nucleotides line up with TRBD1. J gave up 9 bases and V 1 base, and 5 bases lay outside the gene matches. CDR1 WSHSY and CDR2 SAAADI come from the germline V gene. The CDR3 has 14 amino acids. The CDR3 loop is CASSEFPGQGRYTF. The CDR3 DNA reads as TGCGCCAGCAGTGAGTTCCCGGGACAGGGGCGCTACACCTTC.

The chain has TRBV11-2 and TRBJ1-5; D is uncertain. The CDR3 runs 13 residues. V was trimmed by 1 base and J by 4 bases, leaving 5 bases between them. Germline V lookup: CDR1 SGHAT, CDR2 FQNNGV. The CDR3 is CASSLGVNQPQHF. CDR3 nucleotides: TGTGCCAGCAGCTTAGGTGTTAATCAGCCCCAGCATTTT.

The chain carries TRBV6-5 and TRBJ1-1; the D is unclear. Germline loops: CDR1 MNHEY, CDR2 SVGAGI. This CDR3 region has 13 residues. Trimming stripped 9 bases from V and 0 bases from J, with 11 bases between. The CDR3 DNA reads TGTGCCAGTGTGCGCGGGATGAACACTGAAGCTTTCTTT. Residues: CASVRGMNTEAFF.

V usage is TRBV6-5 and J usage is TRBJ2-7; 7 bases map to TRBD1. Trimming removed 0 bases from V and 3 bases from J; junction bases left unmatched: 5. The CDR3 is 15 amino acids. Germline CDR1 and CDR2: MNHEY and SVGAGI. The CDR3 loop reads CASSYSEQGIYEQYF. The CDR3 DNA reads TGTGCCAGCAGTTACTCGGAACAGGGGATCTACGAGCAGTACTTC.

Of note for this clone: The sample carries other DNA sequences with the same CDR3. The chain links TRBV6-5 to TRBJ1-2, with D uncertain. The V end was cut by 6 bases, the J end by 4 bases, with 12 bases between. In germline, CDR1 is MNHEY, CDR2 SVGAGI. The CDR3 runs 13 residues. CDR3 amino acids: CASSPGGLYGYTF. The CDR3 region has the DNA TGTGCCAGCAGCCCAGGAGGCCTCTATGGCTACACCTTC.

This chain joins TRBV28 and TRBJ2-7; 9 nucleotides match TRBD1. CDR3 length equals 17 residues. CDR1 MDHEN and CDR2 SYDVKM come from the germline V gene. V gave up 5 bases and J gave up 2 bases; unmatched junction bases: 13. Here the CDR3 reads CASSPPVMGQGPYEQYF. CDR3 in DNA: TGTGCCAGCAGTCCCCCGGTCATGGGACAGGGACCCTACGAGCAGTACTTC.

The CDR3 nucleotides are TGTGCCAGCAGTGGGGTAGGGGGTGTCAGCAATCAGCCCCAGCATTTT. Protein: CASSGVGGVSNQPQHF. The chain employs TRBV2 and TRBJ1-5, with D possibly being TRBD1 (6 bases). The germline CDR1 and CDR2 sequences are SNHLY and FYNNEI. This CDR3 region has 16 residues. Trimming left V 4 bases short and J 1 base short, with 14 bases between. The whole variable domain, filled in from reference TRBV2 and TRBJ1-5, reads EPEVTQTPSHQVTQMGQEVILRCVPISNHLYFYWYRQILGQKVEFLVSFYNNEISEKSEIFDDQFSVERPDGSNFTLKIRSTKLEDSAMYFCASSGVGGVSNQPQHFGDGTRLSIL.

The chain couples TRBV28 to TRBJ1-2; 7 bases match TRBD1. With V trimmed by 8 bases and J by 0 bases, 9 bases remained unmatched. Germline CDR1 and CDR2: MDHEN and SYDVKM. The CDR3 spans 15 residues. This CDR3 is CASRDRARANYGYTF. The CDR3, as DNA: TGTGCCAGCCGGGACAGAGCTAGAGCTAACTATGGCTACACCTTC.

J is TRBJ1-2 and V is TRBV2; 7 nucleotides match TRBD1. This CDR3 has 15 amino acids. Germline lookup yields CDR1 SNHLY and CDR2 FYNNEI. Losses at the gene ends were 6 bases for V and 2 bases for J; bases not matched to a gene: 9. The CDR3 DNA is TGTGCCAGCAGGAACAGGGACAGCGGAAACTATGGCTACACCTTC. Residues: CASRNRDSGNYGYTF.

The chain has TRBV6-6 and TRBJ1-5; 7 bases are a match to TRBD1. The CDR3 is 16 amino acids. V lost 5 bases to trimming and J lost 1 base; unmatched junction nucleotides: 8. Germline V gives CDR1 MNHNY, CDR2 SVGAGI (reference sequence). The CDR3 is CASSTHRGTSNQPQHF. Written as DNA, the CDR3 is TGTGCCAGCAGTACACACAGGGGTACAAGCAATCAGCCCCAGCATTTT.

V usage is TRBV20-1 and J usage is TRBJ1-1; the D gene is possibly TRBD1 (5 bases). The CDR3 sequence is 15 residues long. Germline V gene sequence: CDR1 DFQATT, CDR2 SNEGSKA (reference sequence). Trimming took off 3 bases at V and 0 bases at J, with 14 bases between the two ends. Here the CDR3 DNA reads TGCAGTGCTAGTCGGCAGGGAGGAATGAACACTGAAGCTTTCTTT. It codes for CSASRQGGMNTEAFF.

The CDR3 DNA reads TGTGCCAGCGGCAGGACAGGGTTGTATACTGAAGCTTTCTTT. This codes for CASGRTGLYTEAFF. The V gene is TRBV6-5, the J gene TRBJ1-1; 8 bases match TRBD1. The germline CDR1 and CDR2 sequences are MNHEY and SVGAGI. This CDR3 is 14 amino acids long. V lost 8 bases to trimming and J lost 5 bases; unmatched junction nucleotides: 10.

The V gene is TRBV28, the J gene TRBJ2-2; no clear D. V lost 4 bases and J lost 8, with 5 bases in between. The length of the CDR3 is 11 residues. Germline V gene data show CDR1 as MDHEN and CDR2 as SYDVKM. CDR3 protein: CASSSEGELFF. The CDR3 region has the DNA TGTGCCAGCAGTTCCGAGGGGGAGCTGTTTTTT.

This clone has only one observation. This chain connects TRBV9 to TRBJ1-2; possible D gene TRBD1, 6 bases. The germline V gene encodes CDR1 SGDLS and CDR2 YYNGEE. The CDR3 sequence is 12 residues long. V lost 3 bases to trimming and J lost 7 bases, with 10 bases between them. The CDR3 coding sequence is TGTGCCAGCAGCGGCTACAGGGTTGGCTACACCTTC. Translation: CASSGYRVGYTF.

The chain is built from TRBV5-5 and TRBJ1-3; 10 bases agree with TRBD1. Germline V gives CDR1 SGHKS, CDR2 YYEKEE (reference sequence). V lost 2 bases and J lost 4; bases outside the gene matches: 6. CDR3 length: 16 amino acids. In DNA, the CDR3 is TGTGCCAGCAGCTTTTCCGGGACAGGGGTCGGAAACACCATATATTTT. Its translation is CASSFSGTGVGNTIYF.

The chain uses TRBV7-2 and TRBJ2-7, with TRBD1 as a possible D gene (6 bases). Trimming stripped 2 bases from V and 2 bases from J, with 7 bases between. CDR3 length: 13 residues. CDR1 and CDR2 from the germline V gene are SGHTA and FQGNSA. CDR3 residues: CASSLKGAYEQYF. CDR3 in DNA: TGTGCCAGCAGCTTAAAGGGGGCCTACGAGCAGTACTTC.

This chain uses TRBV7-9 with TRBJ1-6; TRBD1 matches at 7 bases. V lost 4 bases and J lost 5; bases outside the gene matches: 5. CDR1 and CDR2 (germline): SEHNR, FQNEAQ (reference sequence). This CDR3 has 15 amino acids. The CDR3 DNA reads as TGTGCCAGCAGCTCCCCGGGACAGAATAATTCACCCCTCCACTTT. Translated: CASSSPGQNNSPLHF.